Each of the 8 T cell receptor beta chains below was sequenced from the same sample in a study of CD8 T cells in ankylosing spondylitis. The antigens of these receptors remain unknown. TCRdb independently ran MiXCR on the 5' RACE reads; one entry per CDR3 protein. The top ten clones hold about a fifth of a sample with under 850,000 distinct CDR3 sequences, about 20% of them seen once. Study-level results: About 8 highly homologous variants made up a TCR beta motif that seemed to typify ankylosing spondylitis blood.

Sequencing was done on a sample of blood, either unsorted or a sorted T cell fraction (not recorded which). The receptors originated from a male donor with ankylosing spondylitis.

This clonotype came up a few times. This rearrangement joins TRBV7-9 to TRBJ2-1; possibly TRBD2 for D (6 bases). Germline loops: CDR1 SEHNR, CDR2 FQNEAQ (reference sequence). V was shortened by 4 bases and J by 12 bases, with 16 bases between the two germline ends. The CDR3 runs to 13 residues. This CDR3 reads CASSSPTWGGQFF. The CDR3 DNA reads TGTGCCAGCAGCTCTCCCACTTGGGGAGGGCAGTTCTTC.

This chain uses TRBV5-6 with TRBJ2-7, with a tentative D call TRBD1 (6 bases). The CDR3 runs to 14 residues. Germline V gives CDR1 SGHDT, CDR2 YYEEEE. Trimming stripped 3 bases from V and 5 bases from J, with 15 bases between. CDR3 residues: CASSSFQGTNEQYF. The CDR3 bases are TGTGCCAGCAGCTCTTTCCAGGGGACAAACGAGCAGTACTTC. The full variable domain, its missing parts supplied by reference TRBV5-6 and TRBJ2-7, is DAGVTQSPTHLIKTRGQQVTLRCSPKSGHDTVSWYQQALGQGPQFIFQYYEEEERQRGNFPDRFSGHQFPNYSSELNVNALLLGDSALYLCASSSFQGTNEQYFGPGTRLTVT.

V gene TRBV4-3 combines with J gene TRBJ1-3, with TRBD1 matching 7 bases. V was pared by 1 base and J by 3 bases, with 0 bases of the junction left unmatched. The germline V gene has CDR1 LGHNA and CDR2 YSLEER. This CDR3 is built from 14 residues. DNA of the CDR3: TGCGCCAGCAGCCAAGGGACAGGTGGAAACACCATATATTTT. Translated, it gives CASSQGTGGNTIYF.

This clonotype has only a few counts. This chain uses TRBV10-3 with TRBJ1-5, with a tentative D call TRBD1 (5 bases). The CDR3 consists of 14 residues. CDR1 is ENHRY and CDR2 is SYGVKD in the germline V gene. Trimming took 5 bases from V and 0 from J, leaving 8 bases between them. CDR3 sequence: CAISNQGSNQPQHF. CDR3 bases: TGTGCCATCAGTAATCAGGGTAGCAATCAGCCCCAGCATTTT.

The chain joins TRBV12-3 or TRBV12-4 to TRBJ1-5, with D perhaps matching TRBD1 (5 bases). V was clipped by 3 bases and J by 9 bases, with 15 bases between them. CDR3 size: 14 residues. The CDR3 loop is CASSLRQGGRPQHF. The CDR3 bases are TGTGCCAGCAGTTTGAGGCAGGGCGGTAGGCCCCAGCATTTT.

At least ten counts were recorded for this clonotype. The genes are TRBV24-1 and TRBJ2-7; TRBD2 matches 7 bases. This CDR3 region has 14 residues. V lost 5 bases to trimming and J lost 2 bases; unmatched junction nucleotides: 5. Germline assignment: CDR1 KGHDR and CDR2 SFDVKD. The CDR3 is CATSGGSKPYEQYF. The CDR3 coding sequence is TGTGCCACCAGTGGCGGGAGTAAGCCCTACGAGCAGTACTTC.

This clonotype was counted at least ten times. The genes are TRBV7-9 and TRBJ2-3; D uncertain. CDR3 length equals 12 residues. The germline CDR1 and CDR2 sequences are SEHNR and FQNEAQ (reference sequence). V dropped 3 bases and J dropped 5 bases, with 6 bases sitting between them. The CDR3 protein is CASSFLVDTQYF. The CDR3 DNA reads TGTGCCAGCAGCTTTTTGGTAGATACGCAGTATTTT.

This clonotype was observed a few times. V and J are TRBV27 and TRBJ2-1; no reliable D call. Germline CDR1 is MNHEY and CDR2 is SMNVEV (reference sequence). CDR3 length: 14 amino acids. The V gene lost 0 bases and the J gene lost 7 bases, with 10 bases spanning the gap. The CDR3 protein is CASSLSQAPNEQFF. For the CDR3, the DNA is TGTGCCAGCAGTTTATCCCAGGCCCCAAATGAGCAGTTCTTC.